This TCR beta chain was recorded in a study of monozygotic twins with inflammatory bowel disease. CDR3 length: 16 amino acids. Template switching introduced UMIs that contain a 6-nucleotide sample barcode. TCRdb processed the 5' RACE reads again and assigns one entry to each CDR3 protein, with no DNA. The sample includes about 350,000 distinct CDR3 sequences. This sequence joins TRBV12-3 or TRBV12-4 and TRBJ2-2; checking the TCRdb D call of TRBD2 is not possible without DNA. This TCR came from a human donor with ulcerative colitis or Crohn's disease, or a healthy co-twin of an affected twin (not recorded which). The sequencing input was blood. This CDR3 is CASSPLWTSLAGELFF.